The 18 T cell receptor beta chains reported below all come from one sample, sequenced in a study of T cells in placental villitis. These receptors' targets are unknown. Broader study findings: Median clonality was roughly 0.05 in villitis of unknown etiology placentae versus 0.0055 to 0.006 in controls.

The immunoSEQ assay was v4. TCRdb's table, derived via immunoSEQ multiplex PCR, lists solely in-frame clones and lacks some. The table records about 1,500 clones, approximately 82% of them present only once. Material for sequencing was placental tissue containing maternal and fetal cells. Receptors originate from a human patient with villitis of unknown etiology; the placental T cells may come from both mother and fetus.

This chain joins TRBV10-2 and TRBJ2-3; 7 bases map to TRBD1. The V segment lost 10 bases and the J segment 2 bases; nucleotides outside the gene matches: 9. The CDR3 is 14 residues long. Per germline, CDR1 WSHSY and CDR2 SAAADI. CDR3 residues: CATARDSLTDTQYF. In DNA form, the CDR3 reads TGCGCCACCGCACGGGACAGCCTCACAGATACGCAGTATTTT.

V is TRBV27 and J is TRBJ1-5; D not resolved. V was pared by 1 base and J by 5 bases, with 6 bases between. Germline V CDR1 and CDR2: MNHEY, SMNVEV (reference sequence). The CDR3 length is 13 residues. The chain's CDR3 is CASSLFSDQPQHF. The CDR3 nucleotides are TGTGCCAGCAGTTTATTTTCAGATCAGCCCCAGCATTTT.

The gene calls are TRBV4-1 and TRBJ2-3; TRBD2 aligns across 8 bases. Trimming removed 0 bases from V and 2 bases from J; junction bases left unmatched: 4. Germline loops: CDR1 MGHRA, CDR2 YSYEKL. This CDR3 region has 16 residues. The CDR3, as DNA: TGCGCCAGCAGCCAAGACCCGGGGGGGATCACAGATACGCAGTATTTT. Amino acids: CASSQDPGGITDTQYF.

The chain employs TRBV10-1 and TRBJ2-3; no firm D call. V dropped 2 bases and J dropped 6 bases, with 12 bases sitting between them. Germline CDR1 and CDR2: WNHNN and SYGVQD (reference sequence). The CDR3 totals 14 residues. The CDR3 DNA reads as TGCGCCAGCAGTGAGGATCTGGCGTGGGATACGCAGTATTTT. Amino acids: CASSEDLAWDTQYF.

J is TRBJ1-2 and V is TRBV18; TRBD1 aligns across 11 bases. The trim removed 8 bases at V and 7 bases at J, leaving 6 bases unmatched. The CDR3 runs to 13 residues. Germline V gives CDR1 KGHSH, CDR2 LQKENI. Written as DNA, the CDR3 is TGTGCCAGCACGGGACAGGGGGAGGCTGGCTACACCTTC. Translated: CASTGQGEAGYTF.

There are a few counts of this clone. This specimen includes other DNA sequences encoding the same CDR3. V gene TRBV9 combines with J gene TRBJ1-1; weak D call: TRBD1 (6 bases). CDR1 SGDLS and CDR2 YYNGEE come from the germline V gene. Trimming shortened V by 0 bases and J by 5 bases, and 14 bases separated the two germline ends. There are 15 residues in the CDR3. The CDR3 reads CASSVDSGGGTEAFF. The CDR3 coding sequence is TGTGCCAGCAGCGTAGATTCCGGGGGCGGAACTGAAGCTTTCTTT.

The chain employs TRBV30 and TRBJ2-2; a weak D match, TRBD1 (5 bases). The CDR3 runs to 14 residues. Trimming stripped 4 bases from V and 1 base from J, with 10 bases between. Germline loops: CDR1 GTSNPN, CDR2 SVGIG (reference sequence). CDR3 DNA: TGTGCCTGGAACAGGTTAGGGAACACCGGGGAGCTGTTTTTT. It specifies CAWNRLGNTGELFF.

This chain joins TRBV6-5 and TRBJ2-7, with 7 nucleotides matching TRBD2. The CDR3 extends over 15 amino acids. Germline V CDR1 and CDR2: MNHEY, SVGAGI. V lost 2 bases and J lost 6; bases outside the gene matches: 10. The CDR3 sequence: CASSYRGQGGSEQYF. CDR3 nucleotide sequence: TGTGCCAGCAGTTACCGCGGGCAGGGCGGGAGCGAGCAGTACTTC.

The chain joins TRBV14 to TRBJ1-1, with no clear D. This CDR3 comprises 13 residues. V was clipped by 0 bases and J by 1 base, with 3 bases between them. Germline CDR1 and CDR2: SGHDN and FVKESK. In nucleotides, the CDR3 is TGTGCCAGCAGCCAAGACAGGAACACTGAAGCTTTCTTT. Translation: CASSQDRNTEAFF.

J is TRBJ1-1 and V is TRBV19; D not certain. Germline CDR1 is LNHDA and CDR2 is SQIVND (reference sequence). V lost 10 bases to trimming and J lost 1 base, with 13 bases between them. CDR3 length: 13 amino acids. Here the CDR3 reads CATHIRGNTEAFF. CDR3 coding DNA: TGTGCCACCCACATCAGAGGGAACACTGAAGCTTTCTTT.

This chain's CDR3 is CASSLGGVGYEQYF. CDR3 sequence (DNA): TGTGCCAGCAGTTTGGGAGGGGTCGGCTACGAGCAGTACTTC. This chain joins TRBV27 and TRBJ2-7; TRBD2 matches 7 bases. The V segment lost 3 bases and the J segment 3 bases; nucleotides outside the gene matches: 5. Germline V gene lookup returns CDR1 MNHEY and CDR2 SMNVEV (reference sequence). The CDR3 extends over 14 amino acids.

This clone turned up a few times. The V call is TRBV19, the J call TRBJ1-2; TRBD1 aligns across 7 bases. This CDR3 comprises 16 residues. V gave up 8 bases and J gave up 1 base; unmatched junction bases: 13. Germline lookup yields CDR1 LNHDA and CDR2 SQIVND (reference sequence). Here the CDR3 DNA reads TGTGCCAGTCAGCAAGTGTACGGGACAGTTAACTATGGCTACACCTTC. Encoded protein: CASQQVYGTVNYGYTF.

This clone was counted between two and nine times. The chain has TRBV9 and TRBJ2-5, with 9 bases aligning to TRBD2. This CDR3 comprises 16 residues. CDR1 and CDR2 from the germline V gene are SGDLS and YYNGEE. Trimming took 0 bases from V and 5 from J; bases not matched to a gene: 8. The CDR3 region has the DNA TGTGCCAGCAGCGTAGGCCAAGCGGGGGGTTATGAGACCCAGTACTTC. Translating gives CASSVGQAGGYETQYF.

This clone has just one count. The rearrangement links TRBV5-4 to TRBJ2-1; no firm D call. The CDR3 loop spans 15 amino acids. Trimming pared 7 bases from V and 4 bases from J, leaving 18 bases between. Per the germline V gene, CDR1 is SGHNT and CDR2 is YYREEE (reference sequence). Here the CDR3 DNA reads TGTGCCAGCGGAGCATCGGAGCTCTTATACAATGAGCAGTTCTTC. Translating it yields CASGASELLYNEQFF.

This CDR3 is CASSITGTSEFF. DNA for the CDR3: TGTGCCAGCAGCATAACCGGGACTAGCGAGTTCTTC. This chain joins TRBV25-1 and TRBJ2-1; 10 bases line up with TRBD2. This CDR3 has 12 amino acids. V lost 6 bases to trimming and J lost 14 bases; unmatched junction nucleotides: 7. The germline V gene encodes CDR1 MGHDK and CDR2 SYGVNS.

This clone turned up a few times. The gene calls are TRBV5-4 and TRBJ2-5, with D possibly TRBD1 on 5 matching bases. The germline gives CDR1 SGHNT, CDR2 YYREEE (reference sequence). Trimming pared 3 bases from V and 5 bases from J, leaving 14 bases between. CDR3 length: 14 amino acids. The CDR3 nucleotides are TGTGCCAGCAGCTCACCTCAGGGTACGGAGACCCAGTACTTC. Protein sequence: CASSSPQGTETQYF.

This chain uses TRBV5-6 with TRBJ2-1, with a tentative D call TRBD1 (6 bases). This CDR3 is 13 amino acids long. V lost 4 bases and J 3 bases, leaving 8 bases between the germline ends. Per the germline V gene, CDR1 is SGHDT and CDR2 is YYEEEE. Here the CDR3 DNA reads TGTGCCAGCAGCCAGGACAGCTACAATGAGCAGTTCTTC. Its translation is CASSQDSYNEQFF.

The rearrangement links TRBV2 to TRBJ1-5; D gene ambiguous. The V and J ends lost 7 bases and 7 bases respectively, with 14 bases between them. Germline CDR1 is SNHLY and CDR2 is FYNNEI. CDR3 length: 13 amino acids. CDR3 sequence (DNA): TGTGCCAGCAAATTTGAGGTCGAACAGCCCCAGCATTTT. This encodes CASKFEVEQPQHF.